The sequence of this T cell receptor (beta chain) was determined in a study of OX40 agonist ivuxolimab in advanced cancers. Study-level background: The treatment was a fully human IgG2 OX40 agonist, ivuxolimab. Study results and limitations: Expanded peripheral T cells had an undetermined antigen specificity.

The data were produced by immunoSEQ multiplex PCR, yet TCRdb's version contains in-frame clones alone and is incomplete. The sample has 20,000 to 30,000 clones; around 90% are singletons. About this clone: Its antigen is as yet unknown.

Germline CDR1 is MNHNS and CDR2 is SASEGT. V gave up 10 bases and J gave up 6 bases, with 16 bases separating them. CDR3 length equals 14 residues. Blood sampling was done at baseline, cycle 4 day 1, and cycle 7 day 1. This TCR was recovered from an adult with an advanced solid tumor such as melanoma, head and neck, liver or kidney cancer. The material was CD4+ or CD8+ T cells sorted from blood, obtained in a trial of the OX40 agonist ivuxolimab. The chain combines TRBV6-1 with TRBJ1-6, with a tentative D call TRBD1 (5 bases). The DNA of the CDR3 is TGTGCCATTCCGCACGTGGGGGGTAATTCACCCCTCCACTTT. Translating gives CAIPHVGGNSPLHF.